The source of this T cell receptor beta chain is a study of cytomegalovirus exposure and HLA in healthy donors. Findings and limits, study-wide: The authors reported that TCR beta sequences could predict HLA-A and HLA-B alleles. These predictions were accurate for most subjects in the first cohort.

PCR was performed using 60 Vbeta and 13 Jbeta primers. Data came from immunoSEQ multiplex PCR; TCRdb stores just in-frame clones and leaves some out. The sample has a few hundred thousand clones; around 80% are singletons. CDR1 is MDHEN, CDR2 SYDVKM, per germline. With 8 bases clipped from V and 9 bases from J, the junction kept 11 bases outside the gene matches. The CDR3 runs 14 residues. A remark on this clone: Antigen: not known.

The material sequenced was PBMCs. This clonotype was obtained from a girl aged 2-9 years in good health and CMV-seronegative. This chain uses TRBV28 with TRBJ2-1; 9 bases map to TRBD2. The CDR3 protein is CASGLLSGGGEQFF. CDR3 coding DNA: TGTGCCAGCGGATTACTTAGCGGGGGAGGTGAGCAGTTCTTC.